This T cell receptor beta chain derives from a study of CD8 T cells in Susac syndrome. TCR beta sequencing was performed on blood CD8+ and CD4+ T cells. The multiple sclerosis control group comprised treatment-naive patients with stable or active relapsing-remitting disease. From germline, CDR1 is SGHAT and CDR2 FQNNGV. The CDR3 covers 15 residues. The germline V and J ends were trimmed by 0 bases and 6 bases, with 12 bases remaining between them. This clonotype has more than one count but fewer than ten. The authors reverse transcribed roughly 0.5 to 1 ug RNA with random hexamers. TCR beta CDR3 was amplified by immunoSEQ multiplex PCR. This amplification extended across 54 Vbeta and 13 Jbeta segments. One entry per CDR3 protein results from TCRdb running MiXCR on the immunoSEQ multiplex PCR reads. The data show 150,000 to 190,000 distinct CDR3 sequences, around 95% seen once.

The specimen was CD8+ T cells from PBMCs. The receptor was isolated from a human donor with multiple sclerosis. V is TRBV11-2 and J is TRBJ2-1; D may be TRBD1 or TRBD2 (5 bases each). The CDR3 protein is CASSLDPGAGNEQFF. CDR3 sequence (DNA): TGTGCCAGCAGCTTAGATCCCGGGGCGGGCAATGAGCAGTTCTTC.